This T cell receptor beta chain is from a study of T-cell reconstitution after alpha-beta-depleted transplantation in children. Study findings and constraints: Reportedly, only several hundred clones from non-depleted graft cells drove alpha-beta T-cell counts at about two months. When one year had passed after transplant, most T-cell counts and diversity came from newly produced T cells.

This clonotype turned up a few times. Its specificity is unknown. The TCRbeta library was prepared with unique molecular identifiers. TCRdb reprocessed the PCR reads via MiXCR and lists one record per CDR3 protein. The table has about 540,000 distinct CDR3 sequences, 27% seen once. This CDR3 is 14 amino acids long. Germline V CDR1 and CDR2: DFQATT, SNEGSKA (reference sequence). V gave up 1 base and J gave up 1 base; unmatched junction bases: 0. The sequenced sample was PBMCs, obtained before TCRalphabeta/CD19-depleted stem cell transplant. The chain carries TRBV20-1 and TRBJ2-3; TRBD1 aligns across 9 bases. The origin of this receptor is a boy in the first two years of life with Wiskott-Aldrich syndrome, due to receive a stem cell transplant. CDR3 region: CSARGTGGTDTQYF. For the CDR3, the DNA is TGCAGTGCTAGAGGGACAGGGGGCACAGATACGCAGTATTTT.